These 19 T cell receptor beta chains share one sample of origin, sequenced in a study of PD-L1 blockade in urothelial cancer. TCRdb's copy holds only in-frame clones and misses some; the assay was immunoSEQ multiplex PCR. The data show more than 65,000 clones, approximately 86% seen once. The source material was PBMCs, sampled around atezolizumab (anti-PD-L1) treatment. These receptors all come from a woman in her 70s with urothelial cancer.

V is TRBV6-1 and J is TRBJ2-7, with a possible D match to TRBD2 (5 bases). This CDR3 contains 15 residues. Trimming stripped 2 bases from V and 4 bases from J, with 15 bases between. CDR1 MNHNS and CDR2 SASEGT come from the germline V gene. The CDR3 reads CASSEPQATSYEQYF. The CDR3 bases are TGTGCCAGCAGTGAACCCCAGGCTACTAGTTACGAGCAGTACTTC.

The chain couples TRBV7-2 to TRBJ1-5, with D possibly matching TRBD1 (5 bases). The CDR3 consists of 14 residues. Looked up from germline, CDR1 is SGHTA and CDR2 is FQGNSA. The V end was cut by 9 bases, the J end by 4 bases, with 16 bases between. The CDR3 here is CASQPAGGNQPQHF. Here the CDR3 DNA reads TGTGCCAGTCAACCGGCGGGGGGGAATCAGCCCCAGCATTTT. The variable domain in full, completed from reference TRBV7-2 and TRBJ1-5, reads GAGVSQSPSNKVTEKGKDVELRCDPISGHTALYWYRQSLGQGLEFLIYFQGNSAPDKSGLPSDRFSAERTGGSVSTLTIQRTQQEDSAVYLCASQPAGGNQPQHFGDGTRLSIL.

V gene TRBV10-2 combines with J gene TRBJ2-1; 13 bases line up with TRBD2. The CDR3 consists of 16 residues. Per the germline V gene, CDR1 is WSHSY and CDR2 is SAAADI. With V trimmed by 3 bases and J by 15 bases, 14 bases remained unmatched. CDR3 protein: CASSESSTSGRNGGFF. The CDR3 DNA follows: TGCGCCAGCAGTGAATCGTCGACTAGCGGGAGGAACGGGGGGTTCTTC.

In this sample, this clone turned up a few times. The chain uses TRBV30 and TRBJ2-3; 10 positions agree with TRBD2. CDR1 and CDR2 (germline): GTSNPN, SVGIG (reference sequence). V shed 5 bases and J 3 bases; nucleotides not matched to a gene: 5. The CDR3 totals 14 residues. CDR3 region: CAWGSGGVTDTQYF. CDR3 nucleotide sequence: TGTGCCTGGGGCAGCGGGGGGGTTACAGATACGCAGTATTTT.

The chain has TRBV4-1 and TRBJ2-1; TRBD2 agrees at 13 bases. The length of the CDR3 is 18 residues. Germline values: CDR1 MGHRA, CDR2 YSYEKL. The ends lost 0 bases at V and 6 bases at J; junction bases unmatched: 8. The CDR3 is CASSQDGTSGRAGNEQFF. The CDR3 DNA sequence: TGCGCCAGCAGCCAAGATGGAACTAGCGGGAGGGCCGGCAATGAGCAGTTCTTC.

The chain uses TRBV4-3 and TRBJ1-1; a weak D match, TRBD1 (5 bases). The CDR3 runs to 13 residues. Germline CDR1 is LGHNA and CDR2 is YSLEER. V lost 4 bases to trimming and J lost 11 bases, with 17 bases between them. This chain's CDR3 is CASSPPGVSGAFF. The CDR3 nucleotides read TGCGCCAGCAGCCCCCCGGGGGTTTCGGGCGCTTTCTTT.

V usage is TRBV5-1 and J usage is TRBJ2-1; a possible D gene is TRBD2 (7 bases). Germline CDR1 and CDR2: SGHRS and YFSETQ. Trimming stripped 0 bases from V and 2 bases from J, with 15 bases between. The CDR3 loop spans 17 amino acids. The CDR3 loop reads CASSLAEGGGPYNEQFF. The CDR3 DNA is TGCGCCAGCAGCTTGGCCGAAGGCGGGGGCCCCTACAATGAGCAGTTCTTC.

This chain uses TRBV7-6 with TRBJ2-1; 8 nucleotides agree with TRBD2. CDR1 and CDR2 (germline): SGHVS, FNYEAQ. V was pared by 5 bases and J by 1 base, with 7 bases of the junction left unmatched. The CDR3 has 16 amino acids. Here the CDR3 reads CASSLLSGSSYNEQFF. As DNA, the CDR3 is TGTGCCAGCAGCCTCCTAAGCGGGAGTTCCTACAATGAGCAGTTCTTC.

The V call is TRBV7-3, the J call TRBJ2-2; D possibly corresponds to TRBD2 (6 bases). With 2 bases removed from V and 8 bases from J, the gap between germline ends came to 12 bases. Germline V gene data show CDR1 as SGHTA and CDR2 as FQGTGA. This CDR3 is built from 14 residues. CDR3 sequence: CASSLDSSAGELFF. CDR3 DNA: TGTGCCAGCAGCTTAGACTCTAGCGCTGGGGAGCTGTTTTTT.

The V gene is TRBV7-3, the J gene TRBJ2-5; TRBD2 aligns across 11 bases. Germline values: CDR1 SGHTA, CDR2 FQGTGA. This CDR3 is built from 16 residues. J was trimmed by 1 base and V by 5 bases; bases with no gene match: 6. CDR3 sequence reads: CASSQGLAASQETQYF. The DNA for the CDR3 is TGTGCCAGCAGCCAGGGACTAGCGGCCTCCCAAGAGACCCAGTACTTC.

This sequence joins TRBV5-1 and TRBJ2-7; 14 bases agree with TRBD2. CDR1 is SGHRS and CDR2 is YFSETQ in the germline V gene. The length of the CDR3 is 19 residues. The trim removed 4 bases at V and 2 bases at J, leaving 14 bases unmatched. CDR3 nucleotide sequence: TGCGCCAGCAGCATGCCACGACTAGCGGGAGGGCCCCACCCCTACGAGCAGTACTTC. Translated: CASSMPRLAGGPHPYEQYF. The complete variable domain, with remaining parts taken from reference TRBV5-1 and TRBJ2-7, reads KAGVTQTPRYLIKTRGQQVTLSCSPISGHRSVSWYQQTPGQGLQFLFEYFSETQRNKGNFPGRFSGRQFSNSRSEMNVSTLELGDSALYLCASSMPRLAGGPHPYEQYFGPGTRLTVT.

This clone was seen a handful of times. V gene TRBV5-1 combines with J gene TRBJ2-7; 7 positions agree with TRBD1. The CDR3 length is 15 residues. Germline loops: CDR1 SGHRS, CDR2 YFSETQ. Trimming at V came to 4 bases and at J to 6 bases, leaving 13 bases not matched to a gene. DNA of the CDR3: TGCGCCAGCAGCCTGCCCTCCGGGACAGCAAGCGAGCAGTACTTC. Translation: CASSLPSGTASEQYF.

This chain connects TRBV6-6 to TRBJ1-2; 9 bases fit TRBD1. Germline values: CDR1 MNHNY, CDR2 SVGAGI (reference sequence). CDR3 length equals 13 residues. After removal of 7 bases from V and 8 bases from J, the junction contained 8 bases not matched to a gene. CDR3 nucleotide sequence: TGTGCCAGCATTAGACAGGGGGATCCAGGCTACACCTTC. The encoded protein is CASIRQGDPGYTF.

This chain joins TRBV5-1 and TRBJ2-1, with D perhaps matching TRBD2 (5 bases). Germline V CDR1 and CDR2: SGHRS, YFSETQ. The V and J ends lost 4 bases and 7 bases respectively, with 15 bases between them. The CDR3 has 14 residues. CDR3 DNA: TGCGCCAGCAGCGGGCCGGAAACGGGGAATGAGCAGTTCTTC. It translates to CASSGPETGNEQFF.

This chain uses TRBV5-1 with TRBJ2-7; TRBD1 might be the D (7 bases). This CDR3 contains 16 residues. In germline, CDR1 is SGHRS, CDR2 YFSETQ. V dropped 4 bases and J dropped 3 bases, with 20 bases sitting between them. CDR3 loop: CASSPGGTGDIYEQYF. In DNA, the CDR3 is TGCGCCAGCAGCCCCGGGGGAACAGGGGATATCTACGAGCAGTACTTC.

The chain's CDR3 is CASSPGTSGSFGELFF. The CDR3, as DNA: TGTGCCAGCAGCCCGGGGACTAGCGGGTCGTTCGGGGAGCTGTTTTTT. The chain links TRBV7-9 to TRBJ2-2; 12 bases are shared with TRBD2. This CDR3 is 16 amino acids long. Germline V gene lookup returns CDR1 SEHNR and CDR2 FQNEAQ (reference sequence). V lost 5 bases and J lost 7; bases outside the gene matches: 8.

The V gene is TRBV19, the J gene TRBJ2-1; 7 positions agree with TRBD2. Germline V CDR1 and CDR2: LNHDA, SQIVND (reference sequence). The CDR3 consists of 14 residues. The J segment lost 5 bases and the V segment lost 5 bases, leaving 6 bases of the junction unmatched. CDR3 sequence (DNA): TGTGCCAGTAGTCCAAGCGGGACTCACAATGAGCAGTTCTTC. Protein: CASSPSGTHNEQFF.

The chain links TRBV16 to TRBJ2-3; TRBD2 agrees at 8 bases. Germline trimming cut 0 bases from V and 5 bases from J; bases unmatched to any gene: 10. Germline CDR1 and CDR2: KGHSY and FQNENV. The CDR3 covers 17 residues. CDR3 loop: CASSQSGGAYPGDTQYF. The CDR3 DNA is TGTGCCAGCAGCCAATCCGGGGGGGCATACCCAGGAGATACGCAGTATTTT.

The rearrangement links TRBV5-6 to TRBJ1-4; D may be TRBD1 (6 bases). In germline, CDR1 is SGHDT, CDR2 YYEEEE. This CDR3 is built from 15 residues. The ends were cut back, 5 bases at V and 3 bases at J, with 14 bases in the middle. Here the CDR3 DNA reads TGTGCCAGCAGGACCGGACAGTTCTCTAATGAAAAACTGTTTTTT. It specifies CASRTGQFSNEKLFF. Together with reference TRBV5-6 and TRBJ1-4, the CDR3 gives the full variable domain: DAGVTQSPTHLIKTRGQQVTLRCSPKSGHDTVSWYQQALGQGPQFIFQYYEEEERQRGNFPDRFSGHQFPNYSSELNVNALLLGDSALYLCASRTGQFSNEKLFFGSGTQLSVL.